This T cell receptor beta chain was documented in a study of shared clonotypes between healthy human individuals. Across the study: The plates for each donor numbered three CD4 naive, three CD4 memory, two CD8 naive and one CD8 memory.

The germline gives CDR1 SGHRS, CDR2 YFSETQ. The length of the CDR3 is 15 residues. V was cut by 5 bases and J by 3 bases, with 14 bases left in between. Sorted-subset replicate PCRs used 200 ng DNA, approximately 33,000 T cell genomes. The protocol was immunoSEQ multiplex PCR, while the TCRdb copy is restricted to in-frame clones and leaves out a portion. The sample shows 1,400,000 or so clones, around 98.5% of them seen only once. V is TRBV5-1 and J is TRBJ1-4; D might be TRBD1 (5 bases). The source material was naive CD4+ T cells sorted from blood. Described subset: CD45RA+ positively selected. The origin of this receptor is a young man in good health. The CDR3 nucleotides read TGCGCCAGCAGTATGGACACACGACCTAATGAAAAACTGTTTTTT. It codes for CASSMDTRPNEKLFF.